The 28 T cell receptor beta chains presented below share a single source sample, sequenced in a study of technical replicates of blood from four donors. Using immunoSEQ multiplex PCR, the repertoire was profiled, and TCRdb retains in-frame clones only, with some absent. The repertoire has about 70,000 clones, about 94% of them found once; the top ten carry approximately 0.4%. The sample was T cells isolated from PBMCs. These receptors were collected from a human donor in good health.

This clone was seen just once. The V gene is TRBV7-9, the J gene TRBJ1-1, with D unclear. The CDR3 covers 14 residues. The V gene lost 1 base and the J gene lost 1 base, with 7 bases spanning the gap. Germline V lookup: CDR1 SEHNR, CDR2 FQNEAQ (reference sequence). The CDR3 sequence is CASSLGGWNTEAFF. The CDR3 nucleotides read TGTGCCAGCAGCTTAGGAGGTTGGAACACTGAAGCTTTCTTT. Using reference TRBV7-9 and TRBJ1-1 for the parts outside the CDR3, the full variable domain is DTGVSQNPRHKITKRGQNVTFRCDPISEHNRLYWYRQTLGQGPEFLTYFQNEAQLEKSRLLSDRFSAERPKGSFSTLEIQRTEQGDSAMYLCASSLGGWNTEAFFGQGTRLTVV.

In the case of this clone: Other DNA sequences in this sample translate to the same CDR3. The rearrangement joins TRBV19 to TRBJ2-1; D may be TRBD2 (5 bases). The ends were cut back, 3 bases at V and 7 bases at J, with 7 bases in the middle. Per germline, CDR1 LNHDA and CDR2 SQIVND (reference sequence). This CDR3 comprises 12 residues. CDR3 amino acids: CASSIGGNEQFF. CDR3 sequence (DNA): TGTGCCAGTAGTATCGGCGGGAATGAGCAGTTCTTC.

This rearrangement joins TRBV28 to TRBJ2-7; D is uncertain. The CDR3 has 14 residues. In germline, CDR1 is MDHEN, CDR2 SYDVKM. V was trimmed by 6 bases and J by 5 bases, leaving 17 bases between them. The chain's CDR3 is CASRVVIQDNEQYF. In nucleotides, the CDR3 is TGTGCCAGCAGAGTGGTAATACAAGATAACGAGCAGTACTTC.

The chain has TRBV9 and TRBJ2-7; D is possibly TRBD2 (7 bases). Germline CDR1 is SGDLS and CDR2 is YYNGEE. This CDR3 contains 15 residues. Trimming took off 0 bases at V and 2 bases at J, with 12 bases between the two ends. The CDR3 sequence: CASSVDWGGTYEQYF. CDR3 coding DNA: TGTGCCAGCAGCGTAGACTGGGGGGGCACCTACGAGCAGTACTTC.

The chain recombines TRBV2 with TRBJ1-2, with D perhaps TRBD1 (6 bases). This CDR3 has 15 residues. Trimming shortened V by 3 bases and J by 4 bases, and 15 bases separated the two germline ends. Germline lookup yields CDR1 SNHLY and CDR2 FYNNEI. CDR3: CASSDSRTAVYGYTF. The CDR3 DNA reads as TGTGCCAGCAGTGATAGTAGGACAGCTGTCTATGGCTACACCTTC.

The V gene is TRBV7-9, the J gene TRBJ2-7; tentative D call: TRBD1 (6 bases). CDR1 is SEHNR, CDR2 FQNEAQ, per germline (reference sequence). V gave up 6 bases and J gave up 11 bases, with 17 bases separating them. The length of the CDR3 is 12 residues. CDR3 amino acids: CASSSMAAGEYF. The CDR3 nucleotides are TGTGCCAGCAGTTCTATGGCGGCAGGGGAGTACTTC.

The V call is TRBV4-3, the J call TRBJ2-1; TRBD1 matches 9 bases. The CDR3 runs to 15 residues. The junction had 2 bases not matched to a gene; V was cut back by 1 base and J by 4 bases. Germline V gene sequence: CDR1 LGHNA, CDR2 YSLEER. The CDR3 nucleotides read TGCGCCAGCAGCCAAGGTGGACAGGGGTACAATGAGCAGTTCTTC. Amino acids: CASSQGGQGYNEQFF.

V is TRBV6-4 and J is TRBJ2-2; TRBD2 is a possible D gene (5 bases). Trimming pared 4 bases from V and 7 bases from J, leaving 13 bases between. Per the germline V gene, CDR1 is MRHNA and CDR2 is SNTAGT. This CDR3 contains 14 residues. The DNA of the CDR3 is TGTGCCAGCAGTGCCTTATACCGGGGCGGGGAGCTGTTTTTT. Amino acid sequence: CASSALYRGGELFF.

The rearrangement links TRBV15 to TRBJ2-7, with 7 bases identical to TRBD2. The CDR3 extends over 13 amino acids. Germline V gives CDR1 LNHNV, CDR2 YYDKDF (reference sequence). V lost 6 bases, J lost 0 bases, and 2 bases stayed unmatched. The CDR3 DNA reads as TGTGCCACCAGGGGAGGGGACTCCTACGAGCAGTACTTC. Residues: CATRGGDSYEQYF.

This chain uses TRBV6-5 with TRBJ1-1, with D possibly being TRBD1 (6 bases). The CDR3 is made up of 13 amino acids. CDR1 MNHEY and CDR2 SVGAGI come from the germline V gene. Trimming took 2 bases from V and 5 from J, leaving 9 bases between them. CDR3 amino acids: CASSYERGTEAFF. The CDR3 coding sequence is TGTGCCAGCAGTTACGAGAGGGGGACTGAAGCTTTCTTT.

The CDR3 region is CASSPLGGANTGELFF. CDR3 DNA: TGTGCCAGCAGTCCCCTAGGGGGGGCCAACACCGGGGAGCTGTTTTTT. The chain links TRBV27 to TRBJ2-2; a weak D match, TRBD2 (7 bases). V lost 5 bases to trimming and J lost 2 bases, with 15 bases between them. The CDR3 has 16 residues. The germline CDR1 and CDR2 sequences are MNHEY and SMNVEV (reference sequence).

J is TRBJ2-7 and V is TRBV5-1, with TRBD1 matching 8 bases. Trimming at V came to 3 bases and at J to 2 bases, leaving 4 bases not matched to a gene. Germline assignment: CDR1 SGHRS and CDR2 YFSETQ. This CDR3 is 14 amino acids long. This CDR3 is CASSWGQDAYEQYF. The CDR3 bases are TGCGCCAGCAGCTGGGGACAGGACGCCTACGAGCAGTACTTC.

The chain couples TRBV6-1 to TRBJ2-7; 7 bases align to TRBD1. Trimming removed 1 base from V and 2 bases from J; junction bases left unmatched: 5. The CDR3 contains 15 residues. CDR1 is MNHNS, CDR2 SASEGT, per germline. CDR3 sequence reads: CASSEVNRGAYEQYF. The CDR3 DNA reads TGTGCCAGCAGTGAAGTGAACAGGGGAGCCTACGAGCAGTACTTC.

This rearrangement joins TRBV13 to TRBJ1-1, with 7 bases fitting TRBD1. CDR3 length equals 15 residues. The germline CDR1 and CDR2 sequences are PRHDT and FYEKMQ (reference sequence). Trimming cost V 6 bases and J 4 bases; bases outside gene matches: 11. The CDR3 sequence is CASRAMSTGATEAFF. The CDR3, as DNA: TGTGCCAGCAGGGCAATGTCAACAGGGGCCACTGAAGCTTTCTTT.

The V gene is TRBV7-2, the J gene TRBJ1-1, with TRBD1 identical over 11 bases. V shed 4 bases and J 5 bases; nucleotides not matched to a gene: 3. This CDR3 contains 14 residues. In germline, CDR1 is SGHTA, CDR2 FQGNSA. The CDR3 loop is CASSSGTGGTEAFF. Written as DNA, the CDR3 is TGTGCCAGCAGCTCCGGGACAGGGGGAACTGAAGCTTTCTTT.

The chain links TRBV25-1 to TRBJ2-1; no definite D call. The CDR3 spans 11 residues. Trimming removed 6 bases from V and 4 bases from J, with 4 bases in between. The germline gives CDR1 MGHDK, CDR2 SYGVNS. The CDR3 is CASSLYNEQFF. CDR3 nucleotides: TGTGCCAGCAGCCTATACAATGAGCAGTTCTTC. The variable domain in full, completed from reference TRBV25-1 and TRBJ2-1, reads EADIYQTPRYLVIGTGKKITLECSQTMGHDKMYWYQQDPGMELHLIHYSYGVNSTEKGDLSSESTVSRIRTEHFPLTLESARPSHTSQYLCASSLYNEQFFGPGTRLTVL.

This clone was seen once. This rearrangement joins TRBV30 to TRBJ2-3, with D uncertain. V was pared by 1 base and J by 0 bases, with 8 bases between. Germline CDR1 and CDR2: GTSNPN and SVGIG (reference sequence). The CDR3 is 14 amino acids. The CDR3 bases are TGTGCCTGGAGTGGGCGGATTAGCACAGATACGCAGTATTTT. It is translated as CAWSGRISTDTQYF.

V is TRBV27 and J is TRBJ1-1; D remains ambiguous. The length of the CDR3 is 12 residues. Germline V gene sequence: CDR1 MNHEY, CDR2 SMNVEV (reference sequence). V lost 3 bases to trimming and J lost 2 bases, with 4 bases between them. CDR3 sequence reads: CASSFGNTEAFF. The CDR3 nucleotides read TGTGCCAGCAGTTTTGGCAACACTGAAGCTTTCTTT.

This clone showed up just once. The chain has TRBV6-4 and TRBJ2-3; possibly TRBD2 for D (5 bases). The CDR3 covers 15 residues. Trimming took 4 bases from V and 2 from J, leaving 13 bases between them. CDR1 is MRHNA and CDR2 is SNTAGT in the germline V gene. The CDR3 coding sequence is TGTGCCAGCAGTGTAGGCGGACTCCACACAGATACGCAGTATTTT. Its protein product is CASSVGGLHTDTQYF.

In nucleotides, the CDR3 is TGTGCCAGCAGCTTAGGGAGGGCTTCAGATGGCTACACCTTC. Its translation is CASSLGRASDGYTF. The chain joins TRBV7-6 to TRBJ1-2, with D hard to call. V lost 1 base and J 6 bases, leaving 12 bases between the germline ends. The CDR3 contains 14 residues. Germline V gene lookup returns CDR1 SGHVS and CDR2 FNYEAQ. Full variable domain (missing parts from reference TRBV7-6 and TRBJ1-2): GAGVSQSPRYKVTKRGQDVALRCDPISGHVSLYWYRQALGQGPEFLTYFNYEAQQDKSGLPNDRFSAERPEGSISTLTIQRTEQRDSAMYRCASSLGRASDGYTFGSGTRLTVV.

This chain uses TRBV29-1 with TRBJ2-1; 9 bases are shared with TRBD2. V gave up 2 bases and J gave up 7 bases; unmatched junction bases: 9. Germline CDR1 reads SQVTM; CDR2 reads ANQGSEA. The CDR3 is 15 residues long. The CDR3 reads CSVEPAGGIANEQFF. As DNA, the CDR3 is TGCAGCGTTGAACCAGCGGGAGGAATAGCGAATGAGCAGTTCTTC.

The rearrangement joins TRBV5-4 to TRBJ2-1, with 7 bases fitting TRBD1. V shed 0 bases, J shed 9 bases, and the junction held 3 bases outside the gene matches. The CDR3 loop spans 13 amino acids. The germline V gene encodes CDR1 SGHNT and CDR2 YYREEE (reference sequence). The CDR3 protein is CASSLVQGSEQFF. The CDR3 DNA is TGTGCCAGCAGCTTGGTACAGGGGAGTGAGCAGTTCTTC.

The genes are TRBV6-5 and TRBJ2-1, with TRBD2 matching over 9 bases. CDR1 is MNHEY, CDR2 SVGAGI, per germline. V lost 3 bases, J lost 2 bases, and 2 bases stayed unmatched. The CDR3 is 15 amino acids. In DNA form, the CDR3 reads TGTGCCAGCAGTTATGCGGGAGGGACCTACAATGAGCAGTTCTTC. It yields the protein CASSYAGGTYNEQFF.

CDR3 coding DNA: TGCGCCAGCAGCCCAGACAGGGGGTATGGCTACACCTTC. The encoded protein is CASSPDRGYGYTF. The V gene is TRBV4-1, the J gene TRBJ1-2; 9 bases agree with TRBD1. V gave up 4 bases and J gave up 5 bases; unmatched junction bases: 2. This CDR3 is 13 amino acids long. Germline V gene data show CDR1 as MGHRA and CDR2 as YSYEKL.

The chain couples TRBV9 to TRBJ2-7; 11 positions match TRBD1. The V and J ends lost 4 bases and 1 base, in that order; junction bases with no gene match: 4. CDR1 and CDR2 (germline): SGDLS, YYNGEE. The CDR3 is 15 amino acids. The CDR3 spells CASSPGTGGSYEQYF. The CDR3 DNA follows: TGTGCCAGCAGCCCCGGGACAGGGGGTTCCTACGAGCAGTACTTC.

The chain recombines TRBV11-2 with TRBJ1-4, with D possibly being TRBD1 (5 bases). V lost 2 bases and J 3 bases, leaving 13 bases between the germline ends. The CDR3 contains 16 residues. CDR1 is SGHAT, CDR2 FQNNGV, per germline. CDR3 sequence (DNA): TGTGCCAGCAGCTTAAACGCAGGGTATGCTAATGAAAAACTGTTTTTT. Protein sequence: CASSLNAGYANEKLFF.

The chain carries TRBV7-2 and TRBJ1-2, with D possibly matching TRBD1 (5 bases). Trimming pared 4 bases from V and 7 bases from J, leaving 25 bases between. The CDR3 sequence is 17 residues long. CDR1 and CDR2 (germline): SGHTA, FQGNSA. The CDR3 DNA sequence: TGTGCCAGCAGCTCCCCCCCGGGAGGGGTATGGGATCGTGGCTACACCTTC. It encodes CASSSPPGGVWDRGYTF.

CDR3 bases: TGTGCCAGCAGGGACGGACAGGGCGACGGCCAGCCCCAGCATTTT. Its protein product is CASRDGQGDGQPQHF. The chain couples TRBV6-5 to TRBJ1-5; 8 bases match TRBD1. The germline V gene has CDR1 MNHEY and CDR2 SVGAGI. The CDR3 is made up of 15 amino acids. The junction had 11 bases not matched to a gene; V was cut back by 6 bases and J by 7 bases.